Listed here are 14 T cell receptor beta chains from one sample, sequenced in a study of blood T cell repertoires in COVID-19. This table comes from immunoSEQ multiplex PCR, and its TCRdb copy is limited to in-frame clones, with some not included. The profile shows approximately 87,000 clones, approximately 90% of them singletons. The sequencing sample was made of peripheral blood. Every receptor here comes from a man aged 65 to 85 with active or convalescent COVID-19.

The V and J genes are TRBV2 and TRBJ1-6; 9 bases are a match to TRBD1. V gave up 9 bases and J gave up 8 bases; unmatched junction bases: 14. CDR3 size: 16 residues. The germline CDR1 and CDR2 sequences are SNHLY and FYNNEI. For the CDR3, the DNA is TGTGCCAGGGGGACCCAGACCGGGACAGGGCATTCACCCCTCCACTTT. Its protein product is CARGTQTGTGHSPLHF.

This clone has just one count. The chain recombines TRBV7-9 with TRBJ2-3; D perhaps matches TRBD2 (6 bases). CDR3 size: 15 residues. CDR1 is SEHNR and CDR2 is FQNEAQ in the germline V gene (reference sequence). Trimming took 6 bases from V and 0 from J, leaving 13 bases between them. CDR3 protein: CASSLISGSTDTQYF. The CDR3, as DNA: TGTGCCAGCAGTCTGATTAGCGGAAGCACAGATACGCAGTATTTT.

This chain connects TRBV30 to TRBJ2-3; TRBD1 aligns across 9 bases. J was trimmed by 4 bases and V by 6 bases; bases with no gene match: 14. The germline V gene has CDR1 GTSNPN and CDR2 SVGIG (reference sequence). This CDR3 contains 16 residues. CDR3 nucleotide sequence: TGTGCCTGCAATAAGGGGGACAGGGTAAAGGCAGATACGCAGTATTTT. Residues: CACNKGDRVKADTQYF.

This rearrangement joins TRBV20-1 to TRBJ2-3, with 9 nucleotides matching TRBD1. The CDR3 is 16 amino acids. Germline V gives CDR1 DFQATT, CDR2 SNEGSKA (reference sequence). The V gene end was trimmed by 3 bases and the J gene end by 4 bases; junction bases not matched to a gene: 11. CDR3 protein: CSASSFKGQGPDTQYF. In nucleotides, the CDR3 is TGCAGTGCTAGTTCCTTCAAGGGACAGGGTCCAGATACGCAGTATTTT.

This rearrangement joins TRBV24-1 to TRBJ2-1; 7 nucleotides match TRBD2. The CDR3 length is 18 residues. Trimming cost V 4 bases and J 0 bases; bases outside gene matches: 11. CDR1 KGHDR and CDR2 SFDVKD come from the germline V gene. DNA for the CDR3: TGTGCCACCAGTGACTCCTATAGCGGGCTCAGCTCCTACAATGAGCAGTTCTTC. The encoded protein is CATSDSYSGLSSYNEQFF.

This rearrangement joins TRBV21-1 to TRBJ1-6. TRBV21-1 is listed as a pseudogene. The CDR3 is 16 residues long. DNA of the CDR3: TGTGCCAGCAGCAAAGGTTCAAGGCAGGGAGGGTCACCCCTCCACTTT. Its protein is CASSKGSRQGGSPLHF.

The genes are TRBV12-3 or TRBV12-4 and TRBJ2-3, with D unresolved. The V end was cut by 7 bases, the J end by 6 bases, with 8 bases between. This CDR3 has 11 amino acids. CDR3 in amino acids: CASTSSDTQYF. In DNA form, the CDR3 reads TGTGCCAGCACTTCCTCGGATACGCAGTATTTT.

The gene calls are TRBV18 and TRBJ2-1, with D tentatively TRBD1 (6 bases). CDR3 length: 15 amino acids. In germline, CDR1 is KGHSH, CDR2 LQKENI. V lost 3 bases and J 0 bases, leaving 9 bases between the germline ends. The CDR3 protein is CASSPRTVSYNEQFF. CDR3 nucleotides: TGTGCCAGCTCACCGAGGACAGTCTCCTACAATGAGCAGTTCTTC.

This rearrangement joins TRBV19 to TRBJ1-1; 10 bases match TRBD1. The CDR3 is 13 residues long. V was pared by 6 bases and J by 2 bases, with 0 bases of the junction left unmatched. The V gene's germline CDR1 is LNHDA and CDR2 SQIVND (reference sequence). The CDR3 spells CASRTGGNTEAFF. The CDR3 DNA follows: TGTGCCAGTAGGACAGGGGGCAACACTGAAGCTTTCTTT.

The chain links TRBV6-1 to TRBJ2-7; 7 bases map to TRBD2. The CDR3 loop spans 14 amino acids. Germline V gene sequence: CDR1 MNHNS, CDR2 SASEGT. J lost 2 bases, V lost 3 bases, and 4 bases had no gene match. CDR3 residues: CASSDGAGTYEQYF. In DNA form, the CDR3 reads TGTGCCAGCAGTGACGGAGCGGGAACCTACGAGCAGTACTTC.

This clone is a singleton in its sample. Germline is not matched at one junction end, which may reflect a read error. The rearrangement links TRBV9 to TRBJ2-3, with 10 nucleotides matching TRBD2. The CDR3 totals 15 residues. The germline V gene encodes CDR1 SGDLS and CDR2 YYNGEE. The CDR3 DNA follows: TGTGCCAACAGCGTCCGGGGACTAGCGCCAGATACGCAGTATTTT. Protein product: CANSVRGLAPDTQYF. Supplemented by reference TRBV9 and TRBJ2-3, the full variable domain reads DSGVTQTPKHLITATGQRVTLRCSPRSGDLSVYWYQQSLDQGLQFLIQYYNGEERAKGNILERFSAQQFPDLHSELNLSSLELGDSALYFCANSVRGLAPDTQYFGPGTRLTVL.

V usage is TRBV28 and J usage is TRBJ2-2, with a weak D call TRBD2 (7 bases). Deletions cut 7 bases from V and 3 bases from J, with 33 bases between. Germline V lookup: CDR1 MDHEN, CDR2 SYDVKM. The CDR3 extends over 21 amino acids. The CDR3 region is CASTSWAGLLRGGTYTGELFF. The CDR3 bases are TGTGCCAGCACCTCCTGGGCAGGACTCCTTAGGGGGGGGACATACACCGGGGAGCTGTTTTTT.

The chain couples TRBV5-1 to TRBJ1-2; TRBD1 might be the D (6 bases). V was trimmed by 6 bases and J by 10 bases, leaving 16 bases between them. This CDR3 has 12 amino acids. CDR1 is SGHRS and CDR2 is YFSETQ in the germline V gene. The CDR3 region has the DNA TGCGCCAGCACGGACAGCCAATTCGACTACACCTTC. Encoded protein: CASTDSQFDYTF.

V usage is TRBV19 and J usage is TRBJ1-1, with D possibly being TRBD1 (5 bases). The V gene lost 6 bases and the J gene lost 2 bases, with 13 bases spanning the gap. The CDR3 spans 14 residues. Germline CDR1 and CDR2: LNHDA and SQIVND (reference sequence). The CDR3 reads CASRHRGSNTEAFF. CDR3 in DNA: TGTGCCAGTAGACACCGGGGGTCCAACACTGAAGCTTTCTTT.